Following are 15 T cell receptor beta chains from one sample sequenced in a study of T cell responses to AZD1222 COVID-19 vaccine. This table comes from immunoSEQ multiplex PCR, and its TCRdb copy is limited to in-frame clones, with some not included. The data contain roughly 80,000 clones, about nine tenths of them seen just once; the ten biggest clones take up 3.3%. The sample was peripheral blood, taken 28 days after the second AZD1222 dose. These receptors were collected from an adult who received the AZD1222 COVID-19 vaccine.

The chain is built from TRBV11-3 and TRBJ1-2; TRBD1 might be the D (6 bases). The CDR3 runs to 15 residues. V lost 5 bases and J 4 bases, leaving 17 bases between the germline ends. Per germline, CDR1 SGHNT and CDR2 YENEEA. The CDR3 protein is CASSLDGGLIYGYTF. CDR3 sequence (DNA): TGTGCCAGCAGCCTTGACGGGGGGCTTATCTATGGCTACACCTTC.

V usage is TRBV5-5 and J usage is TRBJ1-5; D gene ambiguous. The CDR3 totals 14 residues. Germline-derived CDR1 and CDR2 are SGHKS and YYEKEE (reference sequence). The germline V and J ends were trimmed by 1 base and 9 bases, with 14 bases remaining between them. The CDR3 DNA sequence: TGTGCCAGCAGCTTGTCGTTGCCCCCCTCGCCCCAGCATTTT. It encodes CASSLSLPPSPQHF.

This clone was detected a few times. The chain combines TRBV5-4 with TRBJ2-7, with a weak D call TRBD1 (6 bases). The CDR3 spans 14 residues. V was trimmed by 3 bases and J by 1 base, leaving 11 bases between them. Germline V gene lookup returns CDR1 SGHNT and CDR2 YYREEE (reference sequence). DNA for the CDR3: TGTGCCAGCAGCTCTACGACAGGATCCTACGAGCAGTACTTC. Its protein product is CASSSTTGSYEQYF.

The genes are TRBV6-1 and TRBJ2-5; D is undetermined. This CDR3 spans 16 amino acids. Trimming removed 0 bases from V and 2 bases from J, with 13 bases in between. Germline V lookup: CDR1 MNHNS, CDR2 SASEGT. In DNA, the CDR3 is TGTGCCAGCAGTGAAGCTCGGCAGGTGTCACAAGAGACCCAGTACTTC. It codes for CASSEARQVSQETQYF.

This clone came up once. This chain uses TRBV20-1 with TRBJ1-2, with D unresolved. The V gene's germline CDR1 is DFQATT and CDR2 SNEGSKA (reference sequence). V was shortened by 3 bases and J by 5 bases, with 19 bases between the two germline ends. This CDR3 is built from 15 residues. The CDR3 bases are TGCAGTGCTAGTCAGCCCCGAGCAGAAGATTATGGCTACACCTTC. This encodes CSASQPRAEDYGYTF.

The chain joins TRBV5-4 to TRBJ1-3, with a tentative D call TRBD1 (6 bases). The ends were cut back, 0 bases at V and 0 bases at J, with 13 bases in the middle. Germline CDR1 reads SGHNT; CDR2 reads YYREEE (reference sequence). This CDR3 has 17 amino acids. The CDR3 reads CASSLGDTSYSGNTIYF. In DNA, the CDR3 is TGTGCCAGCAGCTTGGGGGACACATCCTACTCTGGAAACACCATATATTTT.

The chain has TRBV5-4 and TRBJ2-1; D unclear. Germline V gene data show CDR1 as SGHNT and CDR2 as YYREEE (reference sequence). The CDR3 runs to 12 residues. Trimming took off 2 bases at V and 3 bases at J, with 3 bases between the two ends. The chain's CDR3 is CASSFGYNEQFF. Here the CDR3 DNA reads TGTGCCAGCAGCTTCGGCTACAATGAGCAGTTCTTC. The variable domain in full, with the rest retrieved from reference TRBV5-4 and TRBJ2-1, is ETGVTQSPTHLIKTRGQQVTLRCSSQSGHNTVSWYQQALGQGPQFIFQYYREEENGRGNFPPRFSGLQFPNYSSELNVNALELDDSALYLCASSFGYNEQFFGPGTRLTVL.

The J gene is TRBJ2-3, the V gene TRBV7-2; no definite D call. With 5 bases removed from V and 4 bases from J, the gap between germline ends came to 4 bases. CDR1 is SGHTA, CDR2 FQGNSA, per germline. This CDR3 comprises 11 residues. As DNA, the CDR3 is TGTGCCAGCAGCCGTTCAGATACGCAGTATTTT. Translating it yields CASSRSDTQYF.

The V gene is TRBV19, the J gene TRBJ1-6; no reliable D call. The germline gives CDR1 LNHDA, CDR2 SQIVND (reference sequence). The V and J ends lost 3 bases and 9 bases respectively, with 18 bases between them. This CDR3 is 16 amino acids long. In DNA, the CDR3 is TGTGCCAGTAGTATGTTGACGTCCTTATTCGGTTCACCCCTCCACTTT. It yields the protein CASSMLTSLFGSPLHF.

This chain uses TRBV5-6 with TRBJ2-7; perhaps TRBD2 as D (5 bases). Germline V gene data show CDR1 as SGHDT and CDR2 as YYEEEE. V lost 0 bases and J 1 base, leaving 14 bases between the germline ends. This CDR3 contains 16 residues. Here the CDR3 reads CASSLGLRVGSYEQYF. The CDR3 DNA reads TGTGCCAGCAGCTTGGGTTTGCGGGTCGGGTCCTACGAGCAGTACTTC.

Only one count was recorded for this clone. V gene TRBV10-3 combines with J gene TRBJ2-6; possibly TRBD1 for D (6 bases). The CDR3 contains 16 residues. V was shortened by 2 bases and J by 0 bases, with 8 bases between the two germline ends. Germline CDR1 and CDR2: ENHRY and SYGVKD. The CDR3, as DNA: TGTGCCATCAGTGAGGACAGGACCTCTGGGGCCAACGTCCTGACTTTC. This sequence encodes CAISEDRTSGANVLTF.

The chain employs TRBV19 and TRBJ1-4; the D is unclear. The V gene's germline CDR1 is LNHDA and CDR2 SQIVND (reference sequence). The CDR3 is made up of 15 amino acids. V lost 6 bases and J 4 bases, leaving 15 bases between the germline ends. CDR3 sequence: CASRETSVNNEKLFF. Here the CDR3 DNA reads TGTGCCAGTAGGGAAACCTCGGTCAATAATGAAAAACTGTTTTTT.

The gene calls are TRBV7-6 and TRBJ1-6, with 9 bases matching TRBD1. CDR1 is SGHVS and CDR2 is FNYEAQ in the germline V gene. J was trimmed by 7 bases and V by 5 bases; bases with no gene match: 6. The CDR3 covers 15 residues. This CDR3 reads CASSPWDRENSPLHF. As DNA, the CDR3 is TGTGCCAGCAGCCCCTGGGACAGGGAAAATTCACCCCTCCACTTT.

As DNA, the CDR3 is TGCGCCAGCAGCTTGTTCGGCACCGGGGAGCTGTTTTTT. Translated, it gives CASSLFGTGELFF. This chain connects TRBV5-1 to TRBJ2-2; D unresolved. The CDR3 loop spans 13 amino acids. Germline V gives CDR1 SGHRS, CDR2 YFSETQ. Trimming cost V 1 base and J 4 bases, with 5 bases left between them. The variable domain in full, with the rest retrieved from reference TRBV5-1 and TRBJ2-2, is KAGVTQTPRYLIKTRGQQVTLSCSPISGHRSVSWYQQTPGQGLQFLFEYFSETQRNKGNFPGRFSGRQFSNSRSEMNVSTLELGDSALYLCASSLFGTGELFFGEGSRLTVL.

This chain uses TRBV11-3 with TRBJ2-7; D remains ambiguous. Trimming stripped 5 bases from V and 0 bases from J, with 8 bases between. This CDR3 is built from 13 residues. The germline V gene has CDR1 SGHNT and CDR2 YENEEA. CDR3 loop: CASSLTLSYEQYF. The CDR3 DNA reads as TGTGCCAGCAGCCTGACACTCTCCTACGAGCAGTACTTC.